The 25 T cell receptor beta chains in this list originate from one sample, sequenced in a study of CD4+ T cells in melanoma (dated by TCRdb to the early 2020s). The library relied on the immunoSEQ multiplex PCR assay. Sourced from immuneACCESS, this table was stored by TCRdb with only in-frame sequences that have V and J called. A share of the clones is absent; for the studies checked, an unresolved V gene accounts for under half, and the remainder has no known explanation. This sample holds roughly 120,000 clones; about 92% were observed only once. Roughly 3.1% of the sample comes from the top ten. The sample consisted of peripheral blood. These TCRs come from a human donor with melanoma.

V usage is TRBV18 and J usage is TRBJ1-1, with TRBD1 matching over 8 bases. V shed 6 bases, J shed 4 bases, and the junction held 7 bases outside the gene matches. Germline-derived CDR1 and CDR2 are KGHSH and LQKENI. The CDR3 extends over 14 amino acids. The CDR3 reads CASSSAGGTTEAFF. The CDR3 DNA reads as TGTGCCAGCTCTTCCGCAGGGGGCACCACTGAAGCTTTCTTT.

The J gene is TRBJ2-5, the V gene TRBV7-8; D gene ambiguous. The V gene lost 5 bases and the J gene lost 2 bases, with 12 bases spanning the gap. This CDR3 spans 14 amino acids. The germline gives CDR1 SGHVS, CDR2 FQNEAQ. CDR3 region: CASSRGRAQETQYF. The CDR3 bases are TGTGCCAGCAGCCGAGGACGGGCACAAGAGACCCAGTACTTC.

This clone came up a few times. J is TRBJ1-2 and V is TRBV27, with a possible D match to TRBD1 (6 bases). Germline CDR1 MNHEY, CDR2 SMNVEV (reference sequence). Between the trimmed V and J ends, which lost 0 bases and 8 bases, there was a span of 10 bases. The CDR3 has 13 residues. CDR3 DNA: TGTGCCAGCAGTTTATCGCGGGACACAGGCTACACCTTC. This encodes CASSLSRDTGYTF.

This rearrangement joins TRBV4-1 to TRBJ1-3; no clear D gene. This CDR3 has 16 residues. V was clipped by 1 base and J by 3 bases, with 13 bases between them. Germline CDR1 MGHRA, CDR2 YSYEKL. The CDR3 nucleotides read TGCGCCAGCAGCCAAGTCGGGCGGGGTGTTGGAAACACCATATATTTT. Its protein is CASSQVGRGVGNTIYF.

The CDR3: CASTLGRPWLRGTEAFF. The CDR3, as DNA: TGTGCCAGCACCCTCGGGAGACCGTGGCTGAGGGGGACTGAAGCTTTCTTT. This chain connects TRBV4-2 to TRBJ1-1, with D maybe TRBD1 (6 bases). V lost 7 bases to trimming and J lost 5 bases, with 26 bases between them. The CDR3 is 17 residues long. Germline loops: CDR1 LGHNA, CDR2 YNFKEQ.

The chain links TRBV4-3 to TRBJ2-7; a weak D match, TRBD1 (5 bases). Trimming removed 0 bases from V and 2 bases from J, with 20 bases in between. CDR1 is LGHNA and CDR2 is YSLEER in the germline V gene. CDR3 size: 18 residues. The CDR3 protein is CASSQDLGRPSLPYEQYF. CDR3 DNA sequence: TGCGCCAGCAGCCAAGATCTGGGGCGCCCGAGCCTTCCCTACGAGCAGTACTTC.

The V and J genes are TRBV1 and TRBJ2-3; TRBD2, the table's D call, lacks a check against the DNA. TRBV1 is an annotated pseudogene. The CDR3 is made up of 13 amino acids. The CDR3 sequence: CTSIQSSSDTQYF. For the CDR3, the DNA is TGCACCAGCATCCAGTCCTCTAGCGATACGCAGTATTTT.

This clone has just one count. The V and J genes are TRBV27 and TRBJ1-1; unclear D gene. Trimming took off 4 bases at V and 0 bases at J, with 9 bases between the two ends. Germline CDR1 MNHEY, CDR2 SMNVEV (reference sequence). The CDR3 consists of 14 residues. The CDR3 DNA reads as TGTGCCAGCAGTTCGTCAGGATTGAACACTGAAGCTTTCTTT. It is translated as CASSSSGLNTEAFF.

The gene calls are TRBV5-1 and TRBJ2-2; TRBD2 aligns across 8 bases. Germline CDR1 SGHRS, CDR2 YFSETQ. J gave up 0 bases and V 3 bases, and 13 bases lay outside the gene matches. This CDR3 is built from 19 residues. The CDR3 DNA reads as TGCGCCAGCAGCTCTCCGTTTCGGGAGGGCAAAACGAACACCGGGGAGCTGTTTTTT. It translates to CASSSPFREGKTNTGELFF.

In the case of this clone: An end of the junction does not agree with germline; a read error may underlie this. The chain couples TRBV7-2 to TRBJ2-3; unclear D gene. Germline CDR1 SGHTA, CDR2 FQGNSA. This CDR3 comprises 11 residues. The CDR3 reads CASSFHLRVLF. The CDR3 DNA follows: TGTGCCAGCAGCTTCCACCTCCGGGTCCTATTT.

To note about this clone: One end of the junction is discordant with germline, which a read error may explain. J is TRBJ2-5 and V is TRBV11-2; 7 positions match TRBD1. CDR1 is SGHAT, CDR2 FQNNGV, per germline. The CDR3 contains 13 residues. In DNA, the CDR3 is TGTGCCAGCAGCCTAGACAGGGAACGAGAGCAGTACTTC. This gives the protein CASSLDREREQYF.

The chain combines TRBV11-2 with TRBJ1-1; D remains ambiguous. The CDR3 has 14 amino acids. V gave up 3 bases and J gave up 1 base, with 9 bases separating them. CDR1 and CDR2 from the germline V gene are SGHAT and FQNNGV. CDR3 amino acids: CASSFGYSNTEAFF. DNA of the CDR3: TGTGCCAGCAGCTTTGGGTATTCGAACACTGAAGCTTTCTTT.

This clone was detected only once. The chain recombines TRBV4-1 with TRBJ1-5, with TRBD1 as a possible D gene (5 bases). This CDR3 spans 16 amino acids. The germline CDR1 and CDR2 sequences are MGHRA and YSYEKL. Trimming removed 6 bases from V and 0 bases from J, with 15 bases in between. The CDR3 coding sequence is TGCGCCAGCAGTCTCGAGGAGGGGCATAGCAATCAGCCCCAGCATTTT. This translates into CASSLEEGHSNQPQHF.

The chain couples TRBV2 to TRBJ2-1; 7 bases align to TRBD2. The V gene end was trimmed by 5 bases and the J gene end by 5 bases; junction bases not matched to a gene: 6. The CDR3 has 14 residues. CDR1 and CDR2 from the germline V gene are SNHLY and FYNNEI. CDR3 residues: CASSRTRTDNEQFF. As DNA, the CDR3 is TGTGCCAGCAGTAGGACTAGAACGGACAATGAGCAGTTCTTC.

This sequence joins TRBV10-3 and TRBJ2-7; 7 nucleotides align to TRBD1. The CDR3 is 16 amino acids. Germline values: CDR1 ENHRY, CDR2 SYGVKD. V shed 2 bases, J shed 0 bases, and the junction held 7 bases outside the gene matches. The CDR3 coding sequence is TGTGCCATCAGTGAGAGGAAGGGGGCCAGCTCCTACGAGCAGTACTTC. Translation: CAISERKGASSYEQYF.

CDR3 nucleotide sequence: TGTGCCAGCAGTATTCTCGGTGGCGGTGAAAAACTGTTTTTT. Its translation is CASSILGGGEKLFF. The V call is TRBV25-1, the J call TRBJ1-4; D is unresolved. V lost 5 bases and J 7 bases, leaving 14 bases between the germline ends. The CDR3 is 14 residues long. The germline gives CDR1 MGHDK, CDR2 SYGVNS.

The chain joins TRBV4-2 to TRBJ2-7, with 7 positions matching TRBD2. CDR3 length equals 14 residues. CDR1 is LGHNA, CDR2 YNFKEQ, per germline. Trimming removed 5 bases from V and 2 bases from J; junction bases left unmatched: 6. The CDR3 DNA is TGTGCCAGCAGCAACCGGGACTACCCCTACGAGCAGTACTTC. Its protein product is CASSNRDYPYEQYF.

The chain is built from TRBV2 and TRBJ1-4; D ambiguous. CDR3 length: 14 residues. Germline assignment: CDR1 SNHLY and CDR2 FYNNEI. Between the trimmed V and J ends, which lost 8 bases and 7 bases, there was a span of 17 bases. As DNA, the CDR3 is TGTGCCAGCGCAGGTGGGGTCATGGGTGAAAAACTGTTTTTT. Translation: CASAGGVMGEKLFF. Full variable domain (missing parts from reference TRBV2 and TRBJ1-4): EPEVTQTPSHQVTQMGQEVILRCVPISNHLYFYWYRQILGQKVEFLVSFYNNEISEKSEIFDDQFSVERPDGSNFTLKIRSTKLEDSAMYFCASAGGVMGEKLFFGSGTQLSVL.

The V gene is TRBV15, the J gene TRBJ2-5; 8 nucleotides line up with TRBD2. Unmatched junction bases numbered 3, after V lost 1 base and J lost 5 bases. This CDR3 comprises 14 residues. The germline CDR1 and CDR2 sequences are LNHNV and YYDKDF (reference sequence). CDR3 DNA sequence: TGTGCCACCAGCAGAGGCCGGGAGGGGGAGACCCAGTACTTC. Its translation: CATSRGREGETQYF.

This clone appeared a single time. The V and J genes are TRBV6-4 and TRBJ2-3; tentative D call: TRBD2 (6 bases). V was clipped by 2 bases and J by 0 bases, with 9 bases between them. The CDR3 loop spans 15 amino acids. The germline gives CDR1 MRHNA, CDR2 SNTAGT. This chain's CDR3 is CASSDTGVSTDTQYF. CDR3 coding DNA: TGTGCCAGCAGTGACACGGGGGTTAGCACAGATACGCAGTATTTT.

This clone showed up just once. This chain links TRBV5-1 with TRBJ2-3; D might be TRBD1 (6 bases). Per the germline V gene, CDR1 is SGHRS and CDR2 is YFSETQ. Trimming shortened V by 0 bases and J by 0 bases, and 8 bases separated the two germline ends. The CDR3 totals 15 residues. In nucleotides, the CDR3 is TGCGCCAGCAGCTTGGGGCAGGGGAGCACAGATACGCAGTATTTT. It is translated as CASSLGQGSTDTQYF.

V is TRBV7-2 and J is TRBJ1-2; unclear D gene. V dropped 1 base and J dropped 7 bases, with 13 bases sitting between them. Germline V gene data show CDR1 as SGHTA and CDR2 as FQGNSA. The CDR3 runs 14 residues. Here the CDR3 DNA reads TGTGCCAGCAGCTTAGGCGGGGAAGGCGGTGGCTACACCTTC. It yields the protein CASSLGGEGGGYTF.

The V gene is TRBV18, the J gene TRBJ2-1, with unresolved D. The germline gives CDR1 KGHSH, CDR2 LQKENI. V lost 4 bases to trimming and J lost 9 bases, with 10 bases between them. The length of the CDR3 is 12 residues. The CDR3 nucleotides are TGTGCCAGCTCACTAACCCCCACTGAGCAGTTCTTC. Translated, it gives CASSLTPTEQFF.

This chain joins TRBV7-8 and TRBJ2-7; maybe TRBD1 (5 bases). Germline CDR1 SGHVS, CDR2 FQNEAQ. With 1 base removed from V and 4 bases from J, the gap between germline ends came to 14 bases. CDR3 size: 15 residues. The CDR3 DNA follows: TGTGCCAGCAGCTTAGGCCGGGCAGGGCCATACGAGCAGTACTTC. Protein sequence: CASSLGRAGPYEQYF.

The chain has TRBV12-5 and TRBJ2-1, with D hard to call. The CDR3 consists of 12 residues. Germline-derived CDR1 and CDR2 are LGHNT and FRNRAP. The CDR3 here is CASGIGYNEQFF. CDR3 DNA sequence: TGTGCCTCGGGTATTGGTTACAATGAGCAGTTCTTC.